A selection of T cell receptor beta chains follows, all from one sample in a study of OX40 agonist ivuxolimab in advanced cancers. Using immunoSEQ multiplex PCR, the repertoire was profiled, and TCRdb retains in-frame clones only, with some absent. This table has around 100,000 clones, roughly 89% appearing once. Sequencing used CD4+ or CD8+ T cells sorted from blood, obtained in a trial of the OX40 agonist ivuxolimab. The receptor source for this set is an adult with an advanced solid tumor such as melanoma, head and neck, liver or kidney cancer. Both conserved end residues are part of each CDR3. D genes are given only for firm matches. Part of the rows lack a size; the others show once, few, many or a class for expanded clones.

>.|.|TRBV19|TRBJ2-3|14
CASSIGTATDTQYF
TGTGCCAGTAGTATAGGGACAGCCACAGATACGCAGTATTTT
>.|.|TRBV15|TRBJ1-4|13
CATTELPNEKLFF
TGTGCCACAACGGAGCTCCCTAATGAAAAACTGTTTTTT
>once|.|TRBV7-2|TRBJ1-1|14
CASSFGPGSTEAFF
TGTGCCAGCAGCTTCGGTCCGGGGAGTACTGAAGCTTTCTTT
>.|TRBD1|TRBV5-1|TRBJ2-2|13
CASSAQGAGELFF
TGCGCCAGCAGCGCACAGGGGGCCGGGGAGCTGTTTTTT
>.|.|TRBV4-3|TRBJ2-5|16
CASSPSRSGMQETQYF
TGCGCCAGCAGTCCAAGCCGGAGTGGTATGCAAGAGACCCAGTACTTC
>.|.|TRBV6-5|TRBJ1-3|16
CASSYFRQPSGNTIYF
TGTGCCAGCAGTTACTTCCGGCAGCCTTCTGGAAACACCATATATTTT
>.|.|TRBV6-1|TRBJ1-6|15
CASSGTPSSNSPLHF
TGTGCCAGCAGCGGGACGCCATCATCTAATTCACCCCTCCACTTT
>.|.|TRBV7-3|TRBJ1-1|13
CASSRDPNTEAFF
TGTGCCAGCAGCCGGGACCCGAACACTGAAGCTTTCTTT
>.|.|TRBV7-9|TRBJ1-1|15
CASSLGRGLNLQAFF
TGTGCCAGCAGCTTAGGACGCGGGCTGAATCTGCAAGCTTTCTTT
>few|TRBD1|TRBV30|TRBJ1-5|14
CAWSGTGFNQPQHF
TGTGCCTGGAGTGGGACAGGGTTCAATCAGCCCCAGCATTTT
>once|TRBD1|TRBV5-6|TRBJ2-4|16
CASSLVDWDRENIQYF
TGTGCCAGCAGCCTGGTAGATTGGGACAGGGAAAACATTCAGTACTTC
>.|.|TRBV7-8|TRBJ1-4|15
CASSLNGLDNEKLFF
TGTGCCAGCAGCTTAAATGGTCTAGATAATGAAAAACTGTTTTTT
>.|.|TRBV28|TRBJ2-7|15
CASSPSGQPLYEQYF
TGTGCCAGCAGTCCCTCGGGCCAGCCTCTTTACGAGCAGTACTTC
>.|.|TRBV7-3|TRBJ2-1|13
CASSWAGLGEQFF
TGTGCCAGCAGCTGGGCTGGGTTGGGCGAGCAGTTCTTC
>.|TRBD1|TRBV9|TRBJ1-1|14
CASSMTGLDTEAFF
TGTGCCAGCAGCATGACAGGGTTGGACACTGAAGCTTTCTTT
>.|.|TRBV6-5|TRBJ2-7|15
CASSYSVLGGLEQYF
TGTGCCAGCAGTTACTCGGTCCTTGGGGGCCTCGAGCAGTACTTC
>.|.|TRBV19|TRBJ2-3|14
CASTVQFSTDTQYF
TGTGCCAGTACCGTCCAGTTCAGCACAGATACGCAGTATTTT
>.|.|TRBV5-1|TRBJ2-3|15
CASSLGGEEADTQYF
TGCGCCAGCAGCTTGGGAGGGGAGGAGGCAGATACGCAGTATTTT
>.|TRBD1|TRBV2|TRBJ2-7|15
CASRKGQGKTYEQYF
TGTGCCAGCAGGAAAGGACAGGGAAAAACCTACGAGCAGTACTTC
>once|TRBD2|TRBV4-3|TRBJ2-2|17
CASSQGGLALNTGELFF
TGCGCCAGCAGCCAAGGAGGACTAGCGCTTAACACCGGGGAGCTGTTTTTT
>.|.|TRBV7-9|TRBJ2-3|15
CASLDLFDGTDTQYF
TGTGCCAGCCTAGATCTCTTTGATGGCACAGATACGCAGTATTTT
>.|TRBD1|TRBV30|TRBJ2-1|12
CAWSVRGTGEFF
TGTGCCTGGAGTGTACGAGGGACAGGGGAGTTCTTC
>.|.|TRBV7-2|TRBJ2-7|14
CASSLDGGVREQYF
TGTGCCAGCAGCTTAGATGGCGGGGTAAGGGAGCAGTACTTC